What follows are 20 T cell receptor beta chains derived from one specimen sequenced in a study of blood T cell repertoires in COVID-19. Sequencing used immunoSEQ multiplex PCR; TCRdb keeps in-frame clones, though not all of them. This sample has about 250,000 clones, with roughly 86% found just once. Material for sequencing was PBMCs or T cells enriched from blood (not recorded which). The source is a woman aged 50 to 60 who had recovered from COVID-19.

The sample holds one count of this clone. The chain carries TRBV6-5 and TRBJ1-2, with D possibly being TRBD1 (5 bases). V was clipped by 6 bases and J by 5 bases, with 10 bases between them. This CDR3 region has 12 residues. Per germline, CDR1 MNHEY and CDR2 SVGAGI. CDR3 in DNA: TGTGCCAGCAGGGGGGGGAATTATGGCTACACCTTC. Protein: CASRGGNYGYTF.

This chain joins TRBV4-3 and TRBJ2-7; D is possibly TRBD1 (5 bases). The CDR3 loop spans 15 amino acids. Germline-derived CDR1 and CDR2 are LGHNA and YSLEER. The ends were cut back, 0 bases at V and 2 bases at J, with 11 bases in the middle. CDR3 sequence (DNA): TGCGCCAGCAGCCAAGACTACGGACATCCCTACGAGCAGTACTTC. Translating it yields CASSQDYGHPYEQYF.

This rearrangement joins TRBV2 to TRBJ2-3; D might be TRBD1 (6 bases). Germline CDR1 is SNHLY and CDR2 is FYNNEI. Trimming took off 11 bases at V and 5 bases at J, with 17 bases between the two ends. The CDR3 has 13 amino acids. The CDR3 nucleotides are TGTGCCGGGGGCCCAGGAAGTCTAGATACGCAGTATTTT. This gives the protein CAGGPGSLDTQYF.

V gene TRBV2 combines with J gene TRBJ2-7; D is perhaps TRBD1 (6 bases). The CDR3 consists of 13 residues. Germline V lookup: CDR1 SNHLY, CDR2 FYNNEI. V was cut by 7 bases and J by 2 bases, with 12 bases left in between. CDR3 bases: TGTGCCAGCAATAGGGACACCGCCTACGAGCAGTACTTC. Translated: CASNRDTAYEQYF.

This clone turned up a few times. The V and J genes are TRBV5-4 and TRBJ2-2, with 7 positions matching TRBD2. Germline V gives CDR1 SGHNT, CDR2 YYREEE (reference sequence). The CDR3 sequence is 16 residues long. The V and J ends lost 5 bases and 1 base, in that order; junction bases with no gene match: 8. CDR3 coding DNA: TGTGCCAGCAGTACCGGACTAGACAGGAACACCGGGGAGCTGTTTTTT. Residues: CASSTGLDRNTGELFF.

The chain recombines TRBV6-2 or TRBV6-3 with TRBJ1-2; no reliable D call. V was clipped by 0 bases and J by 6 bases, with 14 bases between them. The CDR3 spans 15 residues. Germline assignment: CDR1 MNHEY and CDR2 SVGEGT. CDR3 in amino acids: CASSYSFIDGNGYTF. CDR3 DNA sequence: TGTGCCAGCAGTTACTCGTTTATTGACGGGAATGGCTACACCTTC.

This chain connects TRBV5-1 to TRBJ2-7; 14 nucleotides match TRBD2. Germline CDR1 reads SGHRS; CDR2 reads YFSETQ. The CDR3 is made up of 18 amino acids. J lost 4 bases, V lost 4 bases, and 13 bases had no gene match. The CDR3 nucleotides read TGCGCCAGCAGCCTCGCCGGGACTAGCGGGAGTCGTCGGTACGAGCAGTACTTC. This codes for CASSLAGTSGSRRYEQYF.

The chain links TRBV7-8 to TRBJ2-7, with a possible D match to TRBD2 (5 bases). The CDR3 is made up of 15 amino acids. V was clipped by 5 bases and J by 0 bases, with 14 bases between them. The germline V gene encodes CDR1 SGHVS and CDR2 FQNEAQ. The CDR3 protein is CASSRDYLVSYEQYF. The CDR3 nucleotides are TGTGCCAGCAGCCGAGACTACCTAGTCTCCTACGAGCAGTACTTC.

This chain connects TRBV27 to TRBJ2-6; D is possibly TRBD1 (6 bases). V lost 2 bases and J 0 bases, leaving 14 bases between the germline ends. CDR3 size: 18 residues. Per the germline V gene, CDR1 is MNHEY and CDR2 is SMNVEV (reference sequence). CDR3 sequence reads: CASSLDGTHSSGANVLTF. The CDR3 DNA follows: TGTGCCAGCAGTTTAGATGGGACACATAGCTCTGGGGCCAACGTCCTGACTTTC.

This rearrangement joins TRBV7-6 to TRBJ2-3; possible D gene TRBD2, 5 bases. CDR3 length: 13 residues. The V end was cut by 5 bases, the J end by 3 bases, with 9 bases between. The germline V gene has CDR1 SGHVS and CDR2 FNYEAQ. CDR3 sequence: CASSPSNTDTQYF. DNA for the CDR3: TGTGCCAGCAGCCCTAGCAATACAGATACGCAGTATTTT.

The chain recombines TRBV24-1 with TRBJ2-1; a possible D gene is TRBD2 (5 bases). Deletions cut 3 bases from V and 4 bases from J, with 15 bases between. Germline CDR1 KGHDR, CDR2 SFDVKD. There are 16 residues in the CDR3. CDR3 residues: CATSDRTPAGYNEQFF. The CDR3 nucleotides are TGTGCCACCAGTGATCGAACACCGGCGGGTTACAATGAGCAGTTCTTC.

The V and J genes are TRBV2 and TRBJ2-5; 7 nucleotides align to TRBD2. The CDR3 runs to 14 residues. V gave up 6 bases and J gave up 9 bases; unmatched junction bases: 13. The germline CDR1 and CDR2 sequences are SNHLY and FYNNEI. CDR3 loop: CASSAFGGVRAQYF. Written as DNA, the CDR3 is TGTGCCAGCAGCGCCTTTGGGGGGGTAAGGGCCCAGTACTTC.

The CDR3 nucleotides are TGTGCCAGCAGTGAAGCGTATCAGGGTCCTGGAAACACCATATATTTT. Translated, it gives CASSEAYQGPGNTIYF. The gene calls are TRBV2 and TRBJ1-3; the D gene is possibly TRBD1 (5 bases). Trimming pared 0 bases from V and 2 bases from J, leaving 11 bases between. Looked up from germline, CDR1 is SNHLY and CDR2 is FYNNEI. The CDR3 is 16 residues long.

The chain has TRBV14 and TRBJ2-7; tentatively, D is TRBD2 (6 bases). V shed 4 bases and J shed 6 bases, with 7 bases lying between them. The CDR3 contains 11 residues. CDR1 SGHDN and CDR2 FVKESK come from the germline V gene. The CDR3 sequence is CASSRLGEQYF. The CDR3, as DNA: TGTGCCAGCAGCCGACTAGGCGAGCAGTACTTC.

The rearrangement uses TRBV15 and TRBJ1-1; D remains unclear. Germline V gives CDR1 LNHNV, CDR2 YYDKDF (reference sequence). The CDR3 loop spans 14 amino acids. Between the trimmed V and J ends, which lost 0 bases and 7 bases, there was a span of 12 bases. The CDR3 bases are TGTGCCACCAGCAGAGATCAATTAGGAGTTGAAGCTTTCTTT. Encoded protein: CATSRDQLGVEAFF.

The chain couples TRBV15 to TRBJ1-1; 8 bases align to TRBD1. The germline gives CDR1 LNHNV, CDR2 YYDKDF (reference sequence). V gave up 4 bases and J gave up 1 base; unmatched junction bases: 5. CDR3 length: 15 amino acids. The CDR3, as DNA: TGTGCCACCAGCACCGACAGGGGTCCGAACACTGAAGCTTTCTTT. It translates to CATSTDRGPNTEAFF.

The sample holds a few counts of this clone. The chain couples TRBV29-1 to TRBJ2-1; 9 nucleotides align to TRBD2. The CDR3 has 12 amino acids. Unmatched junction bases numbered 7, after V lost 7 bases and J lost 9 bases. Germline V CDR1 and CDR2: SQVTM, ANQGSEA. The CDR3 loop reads CSGGLARGEQFF. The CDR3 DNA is TGCAGCGGCGGACTAGCGAGGGGTGAGCAGTTCTTC.

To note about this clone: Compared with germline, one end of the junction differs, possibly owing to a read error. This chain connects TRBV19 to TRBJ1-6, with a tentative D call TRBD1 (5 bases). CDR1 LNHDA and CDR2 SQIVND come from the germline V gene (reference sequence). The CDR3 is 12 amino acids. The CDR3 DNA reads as TGTGCCAGTAGTACCCTGCCGGGACTACTGAACTTT. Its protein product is CASSTLPGLLNF. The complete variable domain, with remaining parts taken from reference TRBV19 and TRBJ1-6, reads DGGITQSPKYLFRKEGQNVTLSCEQNLNHDAMYWYRQDPGQGLRLIYYSQIVNDFQKGDIAEGYSVSREKKESFPLTVTSAQKNPTAFYLCASSTLPGLLNFGNGTRLTVT.

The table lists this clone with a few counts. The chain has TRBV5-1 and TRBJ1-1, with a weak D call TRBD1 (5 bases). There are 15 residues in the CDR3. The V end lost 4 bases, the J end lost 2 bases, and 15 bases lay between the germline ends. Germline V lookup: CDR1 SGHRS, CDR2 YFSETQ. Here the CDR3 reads CASSPQARANTEAFF. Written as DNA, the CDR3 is TGCGCCAGCAGCCCCCAGGCCAGGGCTAACACTGAAGCTTTCTTT.

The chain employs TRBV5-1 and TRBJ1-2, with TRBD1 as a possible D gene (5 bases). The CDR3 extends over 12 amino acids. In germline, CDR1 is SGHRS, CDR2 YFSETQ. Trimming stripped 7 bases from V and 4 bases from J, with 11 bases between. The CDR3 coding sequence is TGCGCCAGCGGCGACAGCACCTATGGCTACACCTTC. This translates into CASGDSTYGYTF. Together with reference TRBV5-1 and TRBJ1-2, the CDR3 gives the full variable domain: KAGVTQTPRYLIKTRGQQVTLSCSPISGHRSVSWYQQTPGQGLQFLFEYFSETQRNKGNFPGRFSGRQFSNSRSEMNVSTLELGDSALYLCASGDSTYGYTFGSGTRLTVV.